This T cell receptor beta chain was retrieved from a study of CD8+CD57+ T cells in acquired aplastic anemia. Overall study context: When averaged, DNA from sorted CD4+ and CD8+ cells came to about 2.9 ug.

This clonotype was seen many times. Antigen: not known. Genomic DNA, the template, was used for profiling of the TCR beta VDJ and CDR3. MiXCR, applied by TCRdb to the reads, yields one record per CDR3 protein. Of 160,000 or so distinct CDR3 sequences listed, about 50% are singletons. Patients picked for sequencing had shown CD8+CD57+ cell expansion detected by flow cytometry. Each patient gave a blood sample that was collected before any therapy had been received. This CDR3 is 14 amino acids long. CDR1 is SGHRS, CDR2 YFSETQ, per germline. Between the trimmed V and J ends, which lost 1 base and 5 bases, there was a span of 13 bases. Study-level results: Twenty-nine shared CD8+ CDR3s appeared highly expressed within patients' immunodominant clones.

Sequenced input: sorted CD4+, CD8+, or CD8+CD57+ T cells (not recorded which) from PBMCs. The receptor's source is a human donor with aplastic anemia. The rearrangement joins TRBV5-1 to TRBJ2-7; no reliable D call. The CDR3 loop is CASSLWNTLDEQYF. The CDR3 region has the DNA TGCGCCAGCAGCTTGTGGAACACTCTGGACGAGCAGTACTTC. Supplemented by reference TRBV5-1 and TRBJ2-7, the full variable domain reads KAGVTQTPRYLIKTRGQQVTLSCSPISGHRSVSWYQQTPGQGLQFLFEYFSETQRNKGNFPGRFSGRQFSNSRSEMNVSTLELGDSALYLCASSLWNTLDEQYFGPGTRLTVT.